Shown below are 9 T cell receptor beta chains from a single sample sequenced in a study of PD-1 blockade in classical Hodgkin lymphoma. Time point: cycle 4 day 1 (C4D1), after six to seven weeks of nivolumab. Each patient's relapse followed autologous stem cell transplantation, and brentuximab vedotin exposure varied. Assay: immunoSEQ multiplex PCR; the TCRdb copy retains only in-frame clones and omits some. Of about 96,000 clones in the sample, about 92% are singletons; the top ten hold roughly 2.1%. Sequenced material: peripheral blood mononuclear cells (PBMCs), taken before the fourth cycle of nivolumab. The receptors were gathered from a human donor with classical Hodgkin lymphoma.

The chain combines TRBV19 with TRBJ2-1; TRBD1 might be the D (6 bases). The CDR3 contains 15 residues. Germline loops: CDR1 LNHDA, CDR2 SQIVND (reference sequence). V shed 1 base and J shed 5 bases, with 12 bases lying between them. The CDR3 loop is CASSIGNRVDNEQFF. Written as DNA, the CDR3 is TGTGCCAGTAGTATAGGAAACAGGGTGGACAATGAGCAGTTCTTC.

The CDR3 DNA is TGTGCCAGTAACTCCCCGAACACCGGGGAGCTGTTTTTT. Translation: CASNSPNTGELFF. The J gene is TRBJ2-2, the V gene TRBV19; D gene unclear. V was cut by 7 bases and J by 0 bases, with 6 bases left in between. CDR3 length equals 13 residues. Germline CDR1 LNHDA, CDR2 SQIVND (reference sequence).

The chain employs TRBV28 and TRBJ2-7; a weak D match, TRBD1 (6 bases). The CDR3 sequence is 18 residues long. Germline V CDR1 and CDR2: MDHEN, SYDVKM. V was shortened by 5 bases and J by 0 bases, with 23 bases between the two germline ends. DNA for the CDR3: TGTGCCAGCAGTCCCAACGGACAGTTTTACTTTACCTCCTACGAGCAGTACTTC. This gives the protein CASSPNGQFYFTSYEQYF. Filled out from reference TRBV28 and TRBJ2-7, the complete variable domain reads DVKVTQSSRYLVKRTGEKVFLECVQDMDHENMFWYRQDPGLGLRLIYFSYDVKMKEKGDIPEGYSVSREKKERFSLILESASTNQTSMYLCASSPNGQFYFTSYEQYFGPGTRLTVT.

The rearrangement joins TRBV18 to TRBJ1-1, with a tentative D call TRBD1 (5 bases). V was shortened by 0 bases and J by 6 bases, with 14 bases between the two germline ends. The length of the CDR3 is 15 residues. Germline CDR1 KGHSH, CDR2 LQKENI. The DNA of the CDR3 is TGTGCCAGCTCACCACCTCAGGGCTTTGGAGCTGAAGCTTTCTTT. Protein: CASSPPQGFGAEAFF.

The CDR3 loop reads CASTDRGPGRGSPLHF. CDR3 nucleotide sequence: TGTGCCAGCACCGACAGGGGGCCCGGACGGGGTTCACCCCTCCACTTT. The rearrangement uses TRBV27 and TRBJ1-6; 10 nucleotides align to TRBD1. Germline loops: CDR1 MNHEY, CDR2 SMNVEV (reference sequence). After removal of 7 bases from V and 9 bases from J, the junction contained 12 bases not matched to a gene. The CDR3 has 16 residues.

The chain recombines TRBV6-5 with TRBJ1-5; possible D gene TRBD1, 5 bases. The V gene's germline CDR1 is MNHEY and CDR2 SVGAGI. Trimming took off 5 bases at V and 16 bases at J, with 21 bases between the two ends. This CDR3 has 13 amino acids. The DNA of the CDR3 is TGTGCCAGCAGTGTAAGGGGACGGGATCCCGAACATTTT. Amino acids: CASSVRGRDPEHF.

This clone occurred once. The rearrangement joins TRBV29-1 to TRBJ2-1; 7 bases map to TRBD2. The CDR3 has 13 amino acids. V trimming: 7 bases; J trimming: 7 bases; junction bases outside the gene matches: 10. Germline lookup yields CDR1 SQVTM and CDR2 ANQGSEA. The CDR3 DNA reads TGCAGCGCCGTGCTAGCGGTGTTTAATGAGCAGTTCTTC. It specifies CSAVLAVFNEQFF.

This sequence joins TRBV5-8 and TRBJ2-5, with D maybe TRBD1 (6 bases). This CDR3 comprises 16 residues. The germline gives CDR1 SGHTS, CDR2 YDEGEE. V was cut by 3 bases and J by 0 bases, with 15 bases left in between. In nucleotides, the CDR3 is TGTGCCAGCAGCTACCCGACAGGACTGTACCAAGAGACCCAGTACTTC. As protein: CASSYPTGLYQETQYF.

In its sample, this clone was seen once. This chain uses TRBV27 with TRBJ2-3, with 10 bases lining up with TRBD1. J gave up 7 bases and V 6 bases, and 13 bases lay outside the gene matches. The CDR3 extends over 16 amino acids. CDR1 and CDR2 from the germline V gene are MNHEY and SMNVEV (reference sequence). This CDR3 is CASRVEGQGSKNTQYF. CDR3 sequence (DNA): TGTGCCAGCAGGGTGGAGGGACAGGGGAGTAAGAATACGCAGTATTTT.